The source of this TCR beta chain is a study of tumor-infiltrating lymphocytes in localized non-small cell lung cancer. Across the study: From each patient, both tumor and uninvolved lung, non-adjacent to tumor, were sampled.

V shed 5 bases and J shed 1 base, with 16 bases lying between them. In germline, CDR1 is SGHVS, CDR2 FNYEAQ. The CDR3 has 16 residues. Regarding the study as a whole: Each assay used a separate piece of the same tissue. No T-cell fraction difference was seen between IM1 and IM2 tumors.

On this clone itself: Its target is not known.

Sequencing was performed with immunoSEQ multiplex PCR; in TCRdb, only in-frame clones are kept and a portion is missing. The sample has about 23,000 clones; 73% are singletons. Sequenced input: lung tumor tissue. The chain employs TRBV7-6 and TRBJ2-3, with a tentative D call TRBD2 (5 bases). The receptor was derived from a human donor with non-small cell lung cancer. CDR3 amino acids: CASSPVGDSRTDTQYF. In DNA, the CDR3 is TGTGCCAGCAGCCCCGTCGGGGATAGCCGCACAGATACGCAGTATTTT. Full variable domain (missing parts from reference TRBV7-6 and TRBJ2-3): GAGVSQSPRYKVTKRGQDVALRCDPISGHVSLYWYRQALGQGPEFLTYFNYEAQQDKSGLPNDRFSAERPEGSISTLTIQRTEQRDSAMYRCASSPVGDSRTDTQYFGPGTRLTVL.